Each of the 10 T cell receptor beta chains below was sequenced from the same sample in a study of early T cells in non-severe SARS-CoV-2 infection. TCRdb called the 5' RACE reads again in MiXCR, with one record for every CDR3 protein. The sample records roughly 81,000 distinct CDR3 sequences, 12% being singletons. Source material: whole blood. The receptor set was obtained from an adult who was a healthcare worker with PCR-confirmed SARS-CoV-2 infection or an uninfected control (not recorded which).

This clonotype was observed a few times. The chain joins TRBV11-2 to TRBJ2-7; D may be TRBD1 (5 bases). Trimming stripped 4 bases from V and 2 bases from J, with 6 bases between. Germline V gene data show CDR1 as SGHAT and CDR2 as FQNNGV. The CDR3 is made up of 12 amino acids. CDR3 in DNA: TGTGCCAGCAGCTCCAGGGCCTACGAGCAGTACTTC. Encoded protein: CASSSRAYEQYF.

In its sample, this clonotype was seen a few times. The chain has TRBV28 and TRBJ2-2; no reliable D call. V lost 5 bases, J lost 8 bases, and 12 bases lay in between. Germline V CDR1 and CDR2: MDHEN, SYDVKM. The CDR3 is 13 residues long. CDR3 loop: CASSPRISGELFF. In nucleotides, the CDR3 is TGTGCCAGCAGTCCCCGGATTAGTGGGGAGCTGTTTTTT.

In this sample, this clonotype turned up a few times. CDR3 nucleotides: TGTGCCAGCAGTTTGCCCCTGACGGGTTATGAGCAGTTCTTC. Its protein product is CASSLPLTGYEQFF. This chain uses TRBV28 with TRBJ2-1; no definite D call. V was trimmed by 3 bases and J by 8 bases, leaving 14 bases between them. The germline V gene has CDR1 MDHEN and CDR2 SYDVKM. The CDR3 contains 14 residues.

This chain connects TRBV6-5 to TRBJ1-1, with TRBD1 as a possible D gene (5 bases). Germline V gives CDR1 MNHEY, CDR2 SVGAGI. The CDR3 totals 15 residues. The ends were cut back, 5 bases at V and 1 base at J, with 14 bases in the middle. The CDR3 sequence is CASSLGHFPNTEAFF. The DNA for the CDR3 is TGTGCCAGCAGTCTAGGACACTTCCCGAACACTGAAGCTTTCTTT.

This clonotype was counted many times. This rearrangement joins TRBV18 to TRBJ1-1; 8 bases align to TRBD1. The ends lost 3 bases at V and 3 bases at J; junction bases unmatched: 6. The CDR3 contains 15 residues. Germline assignment: CDR1 KGHSH and CDR2 LQKENI. The DNA of the CDR3 is TGTGCCAGCTCACCCCGACAGGGGTTGGACACTGAAGCTTTCTTT. Translating it yields CASSPRQGLDTEAFF.

In its sample, this clonotype was seen many times. The chain couples TRBV9 to TRBJ2-3; a weak D match, TRBD2 (5 bases). The CDR3 loop spans 14 amino acids. Between the trimmed V and J ends, which lost 0 bases and 6 bases, there was a span of 11 bases. Germline loops: CDR1 SGDLS, CDR2 YYNGEE. CDR3 in DNA: TGTGCCAGCAGCGTAGCGCCGGGGATGGATACGCAGTATTTT. Amino acids: CASSVAPGMDTQYF.

This clonotype occurred many times. The rearrangement joins TRBV7-8 to TRBJ2-5, with 8 bases matching TRBD2. Germline V gene sequence: CDR1 SGHVS, CDR2 FQNEAQ. This CDR3 comprises 12 residues. The junction had 5 bases not matched to a gene; V was cut back by 7 bases and J by 7 bases. The CDR3 region has the DNA TGTGCCAGCATCCCCGCGGGGGGGACCCAGTACTTC. This gives the protein CASIPAGGTQYF.

Many counts were recorded for this clonotype. This rearrangement joins TRBV29-1 to TRBJ1-5; D is possibly TRBD1 (5 bases). The CDR3 sequence is 13 residues long. Germline CDR1 and CDR2: SQVTM and ANQGSEA. V was trimmed by 6 bases and J by 5 bases, leaving 14 bases between them. CDR3 sequence (DNA): TGCAGCGTGAGCGAAGGGACCGATCAGCCCCAGCATTTT. This translates into CSVSEGTDQPQHF.

This clonotype has more than one count but fewer than ten. The chain carries TRBV9 and TRBJ2-2; 10 positions match TRBD1. Germline V gene sequence: CDR1 SGDLS, CDR2 YYNGEE. This CDR3 is built from 16 residues. The ends lost 4 bases at V and 4 bases at J; junction bases unmatched: 7. The CDR3 DNA reads TGTGCCAGCAGCTTAGACAGGGGGCAGGGCACCGGGGAGCTGTTTTTT. Translation: CASSLDRGQGTGELFF.

The table lists this clonotype with a few counts. The chain has TRBV6-5 and TRBJ2-1; 8 bases agree with TRBD1. This CDR3 has 15 amino acids. Germline values: CDR1 MNHEY, CDR2 SVGAGI. V shed 2 bases, J shed 5 bases, and the junction held 5 bases outside the gene matches. The CDR3 loop is CASSYPGTGHNEQFF. The CDR3, as DNA: TGTGCCAGCAGTTACCCCGGGACAGGCCACAATGAGCAGTTCTTC.